These 5 T cell receptor beta chains came from one sample sequenced in a study of blood T cell repertoires in COVID-19. TCRdb's table, derived via immunoSEQ multiplex PCR, lists solely in-frame clones and lacks some. Among 70,000 to 90,000 clones listed, 75% to 90% were seen once. The source material was PBMCs or T cells enriched from blood (not recorded which). The source of these receptors is a woman in her forties or fifties with acute COVID-19.

CDR3 sequence reads: CAISDWREDSEETQYF. The CDR3 DNA is TGTGCCATCAGTGATTGGCGGGAGGACTCCGAAGAGACCCAGTACTTC. The chain joins TRBV10-3 to TRBJ2-5; 8 bases are shared with TRBD2. The CDR3 is 16 amino acids. CDR1 and CDR2 from the germline V gene are ENHRY and SYGVKD. J lost 3 bases, V lost 3 bases, and 9 bases had no gene match.

The count of this clone is one. The chain carries TRBV5-3 and TRBJ2-7, with TRBD1 as a possible D gene (7 bases). TRBV5-3 is an open reading frame whose function is uncertain. Trimming pared 0 bases from V and 3 bases from J, leaving 10 bases between. This CDR3 has 14 residues. The CDR3 region has the DNA TGTGCCAGAAGCTTGGCGGGGGACAGCTACGAGCAGTACTTC. Protein product: CARSLAGDSYEQYF.

This chain uses TRBV9 with TRBJ2-2, with a tentative D call TRBD1 (5 bases). This CDR3 is built from 15 residues. Trimming removed 7 bases from V and 6 bases from J, with 19 bases in between. Per the germline V gene, CDR1 is SGDLS and CDR2 is YYNGEE. CDR3 bases: TGTGCCAGCCGGGCAGGGCTGGGTGTCCCCGGGGAGCTGTTTTTT. This sequence encodes CASRAGLGVPGELFF.

The gene calls are TRBV10-3 and TRBJ1-5, with TRBD1 identical over 8 bases. Germline trimming cut 7 bases from V and 7 bases from J; bases unmatched to any gene: 15. CDR1 is ENHRY and CDR2 is SYGVKD in the germline V gene. The CDR3 is 16 residues long. The CDR3 protein is CAIILRDRFFRQPQHF. The CDR3 DNA reads TGTGCCATCATCCTGCGGGACAGGTTTTTCCGGCAGCCCCAGCATTTT.

V usage is TRBV6-4 and J usage is TRBJ2-7, with TRBD2 identical over 11 bases. V shed 0 bases, J shed 5 bases, and the junction held 6 bases outside the gene matches. This CDR3 is built from 16 residues. Germline CDR1 is MRHNA and CDR2 is SNTAGT. CDR3 nucleotide sequence: TGTGCCAGCAGTGACTCGAGTGGTAGCGGGAGGGACGAGCAGTACTTC. Translation gives CASSDSSGSGRDEQYF.